The 25 T cell receptor beta chains presented below share a single source sample, sequenced in a study of naive and memory T cell subsets. Both TRBC1 and TRBC2 were covered by a beta constant-region primer of two equimolar oligonucleotides. TCRdb itself ran the UMI-ligation and nested PCR reads through MiXCR, one entry per CDR3 protein. In the table there are 140,000 to 150,000 distinct CDR3 sequences, 15% to 20% of which are singletons. Specimen: naive CD4+ T cells from blood. The receptors were sampled from a human donor in good health.

In its sample, this clonotype was seen a few times. The chain carries TRBV4-3 and TRBJ1-4; D might be TRBD1 (5 bases). This CDR3 is built from 15 residues. The germline gives CDR1 LGHNA, CDR2 YSLEER. The V and J ends lost 4 bases and 0 bases respectively, with 9 bases between them. As DNA, the CDR3 is TGCGCCAGCAGCCCCAGGGCTGCAACTAATGAAAAACTGTTTTTT. It encodes CASSPRAATNEKLFF.

This clonotype was detected a few times. This chain's CDR3 is CASSLSLAAGRTYYEQYF. The DNA of the CDR3 is TGTGCCAGCAGCTTAAGTCTGGCTGCCGGGCGGACCTACTACGAGCAGTACTTC. The chain combines TRBV7-2 with TRBJ2-7; D not certain. Germline V CDR1 and CDR2: SGHTA, FQGNSA. The CDR3 contains 18 residues. The V gene lost 2 bases and the J gene lost 3 bases, with 23 bases spanning the gap.

The chain carries TRBV12-3 or TRBV12-4 and TRBJ2-3; tentatively, D is TRBD2 (6 bases). V lost 6 bases and J 1 base, leaving 17 bases between the germline ends. The CDR3 loop spans 16 amino acids. In DNA, the CDR3 is TGTGCCAGCAGCCTCGGGGGAGGAGCGGGCACAGATACGCAGTATTTT. This encodes CASSLGGGAGTDTQYF.

V gene TRBV29-1 combines with J gene TRBJ1-1; D not certain. Germline values: CDR1 SQVTM, CDR2 ANQGSEA. Trimming removed 4 bases at V and 0 bases at J, with 6 bases between. The CDR3 runs 12 residues. In DNA, the CDR3 is TGCAGCGTTGCTCACATGAACACTGAAGCTTTCTTT. Protein sequence: CSVAHMNTEAFF.

The V call is TRBV20-1, the J call TRBJ2-7; D perhaps matches TRBD1 (5 bases). The CDR3 sequence is 15 residues long. In germline, CDR1 is DFQATT, CDR2 SNEGSKA (reference sequence). V shed 2 bases and J shed 4 bases, with 18 bases lying between them. CDR3 in amino acids: CSARPPRQRTYEQYF. The CDR3 DNA sequence: TGCAGTGCTAGACCCCCACGACAGCGCACTTACGAGCAGTACTTC.

The V and J genes are TRBV19 and TRBJ2-7; 8 positions match TRBD1. Trimming cost V 4 bases and J 5 bases; bases outside gene matches: 19. Germline loops: CDR1 LNHDA, CDR2 SQIVND (reference sequence). This CDR3 has 18 amino acids. CDR3 amino acids: CASSSRLVLDRARNEQYF. The CDR3, as DNA: TGTGCCAGTAGTAGCCGTCTCGTCCTGGACAGGGCTCGCAACGAGCAGTACTTC.

This clonotype has only a few counts. The chain is built from TRBV4-1 and TRBJ2-2, with 9 bases identical to TRBD1. V shed 4 bases and J 6 bases; nucleotides not matched to a gene: 18. The germline V gene encodes CDR1 MGHRA and CDR2 YSYEKL. The CDR3 has 19 residues. CDR3 loop: CASSRPLLGIQGAAGELFF. CDR3 DNA: TGCGCCAGCAGCCGCCCCCTTCTGGGTATACAGGGGGCGGCCGGGGAGCTGTTTTTT.

This clonotype was recorded a few times. The chain recombines TRBV30 with TRBJ1-6; no reliable D call. V lost 2 bases and J 9 bases, leaving 8 bases between the germline ends. In germline, CDR1 is GTSNPN, CDR2 SVGIG (reference sequence). This CDR3 contains 12 residues. As DNA, the CDR3 is TGTGCCTGGAGTACTGAGCGTTCACCCCTCCACTTT. Amino acid sequence: CAWSTERSPLHF.

The chain couples TRBV20-1 to TRBJ2-7; no definite D call. The CDR3 contains 11 residues. The germline V and J ends were trimmed by 0 bases and 7 bases, with 7 bases remaining between them. Looked up from germline, CDR1 is DFQATT and CDR2 is SNEGSKA (reference sequence). CDR3 sequence (DNA): TGCAGTGCTAGAGACTCCGGGGAGCAGTACTTC. Its protein is CSARDSGEQYF.

This clonotype was detected many times. This chain connects TRBV7-7 to TRBJ2-5; D is unresolved. V lost 1 base and J 5 bases, leaving 14 bases between the germline ends. Germline CDR1 reads SSHAT; CDR2 reads FNYEAQ (reference sequence). The CDR3 is 15 amino acids. Here the CDR3 reads CASSLGAGRRETQYF. CDR3 DNA sequence: TGTGCCAGCAGCTTAGGTGCTGGGCGACGGGAGACCCAGTACTTC.

V usage is TRBV10-3 and J usage is TRBJ2-2, with 10 positions matching TRBD1. Trimming removed 4 bases from V and 0 bases from J; junction bases left unmatched: 5. This CDR3 comprises 17 residues. Germline values: CDR1 ENHRY, CDR2 SYGVKD. The CDR3 spells CAISATGQGANTGELFF. For the CDR3, the DNA is TGTGCCATCAGTGCAACCGGACAGGGGGCGAACACCGGGGAGCTGTTTTTT.

This sequence joins TRBV29-1 and TRBJ2-3; the D is unclear. Germline V gene sequence: CDR1 SQVTM, CDR2 ANQGSEA. The ends were cut back, 7 bases at V and 0 bases at J, with 2 bases in the middle. The CDR3 runs 10 residues. As DNA, the CDR3 is TGCAGCGCCAGCACAGATACGCAGTATTTT. As protein: CSASTDTQYF.

The chain is built from TRBV7-6 and TRBJ2-7; perhaps D is TRBD1 or TRBD2 (5 bases each). There are 15 residues in the CDR3. Germline assignment: CDR1 SGHVS and CDR2 FNYEAQ. Trimming left V 5 bases short and J 2 bases short, with 16 bases between. DNA for the CDR3: TGTGCCAGCAGCCCTGCCGGGACCACCCCCTACGAGCAGTACTTC. Its translation: CASSPAGTTPYEQYF.

In this sample, this clonotype turned up a few times. The rearrangement uses TRBV7-8 and TRBJ1-2, with D tentatively TRBD1 (5 bases). Trimming took off 5 bases at V and 5 bases at J, with 21 bases between the two ends. Germline lookup yields CDR1 SGHVS and CDR2 FQNEAQ. CDR3 length: 16 residues. The CDR3 here is CASSVSGTGSSYGYTF. In DNA form, the CDR3 reads TGTGCCAGCAGCGTCTCCGGGACCGGTTCGTCTTATGGCTACACCTTC. The full variable domain, its missing parts supplied by reference TRBV7-8 and TRBJ1-2, is GAGVSQSPRYKVAKRGQDVALRCDPISGHVSLFWYQQALGQGPEFLTYFQNEAQLDKSGLPSDRFFAERPEGSVSTLKIQRTQQEDSAVYLCASSVSGTGSSYGYTFGSGTRLTVV.

V usage is TRBV28 and J usage is TRBJ2-2, with D tentatively TRBD2 (5 bases). The germline V and J ends were trimmed by 3 bases and 9 bases, with 14 bases remaining between them. The CDR3 has 14 residues. Germline V gene sequence: CDR1 MDHEN, CDR2 SYDVKM. The CDR3 DNA sequence: TGTGCCAGCAGTTTGTCTAGCCCCCGCCGGGAGCTGTTTTTT. It yields the protein CASSLSSPRRELFF.

There are a few counts of this clonotype. The rearrangement joins TRBV25-1 to TRBJ2-7; TRBD2 is a possible D gene (5 bases). Trimming pared 11 bases from V and 3 bases from J, leaving 11 bases between. This CDR3 is 11 amino acids long. Looked up from germline, CDR1 is MGHDK and CDR2 is SYGVNS. In nucleotides, the CDR3 is TGTGCCTCCACGGGGTACTACGAGCAGTACTTC. This gives the protein CASTGYYEQYF.

The rearrangement uses TRBV12-3 or TRBV12-4 and TRBJ2-7; 7 bases agree with TRBD1. V trimming: 3 bases; J trimming: 3 bases; junction bases outside the gene matches: 5. This CDR3 is built from 14 residues. DNA of the CDR3: TGTGCCAGCAGTTTCTCGGACAGGTTCTACGAGCAGTACTTC. This sequence encodes CASSFSDRFYEQYF.

This clonotype was counted a few times. The rearrangement links TRBV20-1 to TRBJ2-7; D is possibly TRBD1 (5 bases). The CDR3 is made up of 16 amino acids. V was clipped by 0 bases and J by 3 bases, with 18 bases between them. CDR1 and CDR2 (germline): DFQATT, SNEGSKA (reference sequence). DNA of the CDR3: TGCAGTGCTAGAGATGAGGCAGGGATCTCTAACTACGAGCAGTACTTC. It is translated as CSARDEAGISNYEQYF.

This chain links TRBV20-1 with TRBJ2-7; 10 nucleotides align to TRBD1. The length of the CDR3 is 15 residues. The germline V gene has CDR1 DFQATT and CDR2 SNEGSKA (reference sequence). V lost 3 bases to trimming and J lost 3 bases; unmatched junction nucleotides: 8. The CDR3: CSASPGTGVVYEQYF. CDR3 nucleotide sequence: TGCAGTGCTAGCCCCGGGACAGGGGTGGTCTACGAGCAGTACTTC.

This sequence joins TRBV7-8 and TRBJ1-1, with unresolved D. The germline V and J ends were trimmed by 5 bases and 3 bases, with 10 bases remaining between them. Germline V gene sequence: CDR1 SGHVS, CDR2 FQNEAQ. CDR3 length: 13 amino acids. DNA for the CDR3: TGTGCCAGCAGCCGAAGTCGAGACACTGAAGCTTTCTTT. Translated: CASSRSRDTEAFF.

This clonotype has just a few counts. The V and J genes are TRBV2 and TRBJ2-7; 10 bases fit TRBD1. Germline V CDR1 and CDR2: SNHLY, FYNNEI. V lost 3 bases and J lost 4; bases outside the gene matches: 6. There are 15 residues in the CDR3. This CDR3 reads CASSEGGQGLYEQYF. The CDR3 nucleotides read TGTGCCAGCAGTGAGGGGGGACAGGGGCTATACGAGCAGTACTTC.

The chain recombines TRBV7-8 with TRBJ2-1; D is unresolved. The V gene lost 4 bases and the J gene lost 4 bases, with 8 bases spanning the gap. The CDR3 has 13 residues. Germline V gene lookup returns CDR1 SGHVS and CDR2 FQNEAQ. As DNA, the CDR3 is TGTGCCAGCAGCTCCAACCTTTACAATGAGCAGTTCTTC. Its protein product is CASSSNLYNEQFF.

The chain recombines TRBV7-9 with TRBJ1-2; TRBD1 aligns across 7 bases. V gave up 5 bases and J gave up 0 bases; unmatched junction bases: 6. Germline V CDR1 and CDR2: SEHNR, FQNEAQ (reference sequence). The CDR3 totals 15 residues. The CDR3 sequence is CASSPGQATNYGYTF. CDR3 sequence (DNA): TGTGCCAGCAGCCCAGGACAGGCGACTAACTATGGCTACACCTTC.

This clonotype was seen ten or more times. The rearrangement links TRBV9 to TRBJ2-1; TRBD2 might be the D (6 bases). Germline V gene lookup returns CDR1 SGDLS and CDR2 YYNGEE. V shed 10 bases and J shed 4 bases, with 30 bases lying between them. The CDR3 spans 18 residues. CDR3 protein: CAGSRSSALMGPYNEQFF. CDR3 nucleotide sequence: TGTGCCGGCTCAAGGTCTAGCGCCCTCATGGGACCTTACAATGAGCAGTTCTTC.

This clonotype occurred a few times. The chain employs TRBV20-1 and TRBJ2-1; 8 nucleotides match TRBD2. Germline CDR1 and CDR2: DFQATT and SNEGSKA (reference sequence). The CDR3 has 15 residues. After removal of 5 bases from V and 0 bases from J, the junction contained 6 bases not matched to a gene. CDR3: CSAGPSGSSYNEQFF. The DNA of the CDR3 is TGCAGTGCTGGGCCCAGCGGGAGCTCCTACAATGAGCAGTTCTTC.